This T cell receptor beta chain was documented in a study of CD8+ T cells in alopecia areata. This clone was recorded once. The antigen is not known. TCR sequencing used cDNA made by reverse transcription of extracted RNA. Using immunoSEQ multiplex PCR, the repertoire was profiled, and TCRdb retains in-frame clones only, with some absent. The repertoire has roughly 250,000 clones, 60% of them found once; the top ten carry roughly 0.93%. Whole-study results and caveats: Scalp clonality, together with expanded CD8+ clones among the top 100, fell significantly with tofacitinib.

Per the germline V gene, CDR1 is MNHEY and CDR2 is SMNVEV (reference sequence). V lost 6 bases to trimming and J lost 4 bases, with 12 bases between them. The CDR3 consists of 13 residues. Treatment defined: oral pan-JAK inhibitor, 5-10 mg twice daily. The sample consisted of CD4+ T cells sorted from blood, taken around week 54, from a patient treated with tofacitinib. V is TRBV27 and J is TRBJ1-1; the D gene is possibly TRBD1 (6 bases). The clonotype originates from a human donor with alopecia areata. The CDR3 sequence: CASRYLGGTEAFF. For the CDR3, the DNA is TGTGCCAGCAGATATTTAGGGGGCACTGAAGCTTTCTTT.